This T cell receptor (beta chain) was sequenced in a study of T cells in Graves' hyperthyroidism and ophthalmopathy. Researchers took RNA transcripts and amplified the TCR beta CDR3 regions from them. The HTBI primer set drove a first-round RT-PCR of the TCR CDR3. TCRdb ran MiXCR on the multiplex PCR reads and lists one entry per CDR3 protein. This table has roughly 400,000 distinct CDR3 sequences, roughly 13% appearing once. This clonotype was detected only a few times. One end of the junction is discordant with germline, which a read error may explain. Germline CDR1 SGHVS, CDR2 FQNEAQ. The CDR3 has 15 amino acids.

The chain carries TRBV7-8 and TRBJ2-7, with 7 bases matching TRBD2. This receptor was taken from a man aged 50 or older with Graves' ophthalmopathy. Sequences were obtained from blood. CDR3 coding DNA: TGTGCCAGCAGCTTAGCCGTGCAGGGAGGGTACGGGCAGTACTTC. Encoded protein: CASSLAVQGGYGQYF. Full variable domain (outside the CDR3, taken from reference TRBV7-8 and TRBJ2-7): GAGVSQSPRYKVAKRGQDVALRCDPISGHVSLFWYQQALGQGPEFLTYFQNEAQLDKSGLPSDRFFAERPEGSVSTLKIQRTQQEDSAVYLCASSLAVQGGYGQYFGPGTRLTVT.